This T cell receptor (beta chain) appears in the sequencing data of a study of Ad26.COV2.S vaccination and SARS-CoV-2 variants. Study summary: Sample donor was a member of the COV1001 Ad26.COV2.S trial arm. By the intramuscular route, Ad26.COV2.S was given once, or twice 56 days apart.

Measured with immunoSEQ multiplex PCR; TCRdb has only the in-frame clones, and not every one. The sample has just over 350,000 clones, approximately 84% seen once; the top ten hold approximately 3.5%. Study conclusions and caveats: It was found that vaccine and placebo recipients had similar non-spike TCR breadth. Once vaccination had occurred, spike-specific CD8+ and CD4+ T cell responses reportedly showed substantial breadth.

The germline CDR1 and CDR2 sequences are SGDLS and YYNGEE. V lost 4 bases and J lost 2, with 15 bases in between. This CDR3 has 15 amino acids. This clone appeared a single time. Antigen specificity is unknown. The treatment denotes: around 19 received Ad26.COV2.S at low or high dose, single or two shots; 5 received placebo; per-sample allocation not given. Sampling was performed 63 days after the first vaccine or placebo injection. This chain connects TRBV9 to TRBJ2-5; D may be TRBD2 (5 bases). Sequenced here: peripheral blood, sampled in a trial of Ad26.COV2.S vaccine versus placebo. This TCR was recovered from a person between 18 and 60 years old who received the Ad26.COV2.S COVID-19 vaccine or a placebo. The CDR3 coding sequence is TGTGCCAGCAGCTCCAGCGGAGTCATGCAAGAGACCCAGTACTTC. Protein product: CASSSSGVMQETQYF.